These 25 T cell receptor beta chains originate from one sample sequenced in a study of shared clonotypes between healthy human individuals. TCRdb's copy holds only in-frame clones and misses some; the assay was immunoSEQ multiplex PCR. The top ten hold about 0.39% of the sample, which has 2 million to 2.5 million clones, approximately 95% seen once. The material sequenced was naive CD4+ T cells from PBMCs. This sample's subset: CD45RA+ positively selected. These receptors all stem from a man between 18 and 35 years old in good health. Some clones in this sample may be carry-over from other donors' samples.

The J gene is TRBJ2-2, the V gene TRBV7-2; D gene ambiguous. This CDR3 region has 15 residues. Trimming shortened V by 5 bases and J by 1 base, and 11 bases separated the two germline ends. Germline CDR1 SGHTA, CDR2 FQGNSA. CDR3 loop: CASSLGRVNTGELFF. The CDR3 DNA follows: TGTGCCAGCAGCCTGGGCCGGGTGAACACCGGGGAGCTGTTTTTT.

The chain has TRBV29-1 and TRBJ2-5; D is undetermined. Trimming pared 8 bases from V and 4 bases from J, leaving 17 bases between. This CDR3 is built from 13 residues. In germline, CDR1 is SQVTM, CDR2 ANQGSEA. The CDR3 DNA follows: TGCAGCCCGGCCTTGGCTCCAGGAGAGACCCAGTACTTC. Encoded protein: CSPALAPGETQYF.

Only a few counts were recorded for this clone. The chain uses TRBV27 and TRBJ2-7; TRBD1 matches 10 bases. Germline loops: CDR1 MNHEY, CDR2 SMNVEV (reference sequence). The CDR3 is 15 residues long. V shed 5 bases, J shed 5 bases, and the junction held 9 bases outside the gene matches. The CDR3 loop reads CASSKWGQGPHEQYF. The CDR3 DNA reads TGTGCCAGCAGTAAATGGGGACAGGGGCCCCACGAGCAGTACTTC.

The rearrangement links TRBV5-4 to TRBJ2-7, with 8 bases that match TRBD2. Germline V gene data show CDR1 as SGHNT and CDR2 as YYREEE (reference sequence). There are 16 residues in the CDR3. Trimming removed 0 bases from V and 5 bases from J; junction bases left unmatched: 10. CDR3 sequence reads: CASSLEPGTSYHEQYF. Written as DNA, the CDR3 is TGTGCCAGCAGCTTGGAACCCGGGACTAGTTATCACGAGCAGTACTTC.

About this clone: At the DNA level, this CDR3 is encoded by other sequences in the same sample as well. The V gene is TRBV5-1, the J gene TRBJ1-4, with TRBD1 identical over 9 bases. Germline lookup yields CDR1 SGHRS and CDR2 YFSETQ. This CDR3 contains 14 residues. Trimming took 1 base from V and 7 from J; bases not matched to a gene: 2. The CDR3 here is CASSLSGQGEKLFF. CDR3 nucleotides: TGCGCCAGCAGCTTGTCGGGACAGGGTGAAAAACTGTTTTTT. Variable domain in full (rest from reference TRBV5-1 and TRBJ1-4): KAGVTQTPRYLIKTRGQQVTLSCSPISGHRSVSWYQQTPGQGLQFLFEYFSETQRNKGNFPGRFSGRQFSNSRSEMNVSTLELGDSALYLCASSLSGQGEKLFFGSGTQLSVL.

V usage is TRBV5-1 and J usage is TRBJ2-7; 10 bases align to TRBD2. Germline trimming cut 3 bases from V and 6 bases from J; bases unmatched to any gene: 3. The germline V gene has CDR1 SGHRS and CDR2 YFSETQ. CDR3 length: 13 amino acids. The CDR3 DNA follows: TGCGCCAGCAGCTGGGGACTAGCGCGCGAGCAGTACTTC. The encoded protein is CASSWGLAREQYF.

The chain has TRBV28 and TRBJ2-7, with a tentative D call TRBD2 (6 bases). In germline, CDR1 is MDHEN, CDR2 SYDVKM. V gave up 10 bases and J gave up 4 bases, with 14 bases separating them. This CDR3 region has 12 residues. For the CDR3, the DNA is TGTGCCACCGGTGGGACTTCTTACGAGCAGTACTTC. This sequence encodes CATGGTSYEQYF.

This CDR3 reads CASSFAGGANVLTF. The CDR3 DNA follows: TGTGCCAGCAGCTTCGCGGGCGGGGCCAACGTCCTGACTTTC. The chain links TRBV7-9 to TRBJ2-6; TRBD2 might be the D (5 bases). This CDR3 contains 14 residues. The germline V gene encodes CDR1 SEHNR and CDR2 FQNEAQ (reference sequence). Trimming took off 3 bases at V and 4 bases at J, with 7 bases between the two ends.

The chain couples TRBV15 to TRBJ2-7; D not certain. The CDR3 totals 14 residues. Germline CDR1 and CDR2: LNHNV and YYDKDF (reference sequence). Between the trimmed V and J ends, which lost 1 base and 7 bases, there was a span of 14 bases. The CDR3 coding sequence is TGTGCCACCAGCAGAGTGTCAGCCCCTGGGGAGCAGTACTTC. Translating gives CATSRVSAPGEQYF.

This chain connects TRBV7-8 to TRBJ1-4; unclear D gene. Trimming stripped 1 base from V and 0 bases from J, with 9 bases between. This CDR3 has 16 residues. Germline values: CDR1 SGHVS, CDR2 FQNEAQ. The CDR3 loop is CASSLGARSTNEKLFF. The CDR3 DNA sequence: TGTGCCAGCAGCTTAGGGGCCCGCTCAACTAATGAAAAACTGTTTTTT.

This clone has just one count. The chain uses TRBV5-1 and TRBJ2-1, with unresolved D. V was pared by 1 base and J by 7 bases, with 12 bases between. Germline V gene data show CDR1 as SGHRS and CDR2 as YFSETQ. The CDR3 is 14 amino acids. The CDR3 DNA sequence: TGCGCCAGCAGCTTGTCCGCTGCGCCGAATGAGCAGTTCTTC. This encodes CASSLSAAPNEQFF. Complete variable domain (other parts from reference TRBV5-1 and TRBJ2-1): KAGVTQTPRYLIKTRGQQVTLSCSPISGHRSVSWYQQTPGQGLQFLFEYFSETQRNKGNFPGRFSGRQFSNSRSEMNVSTLELGDSALYLCASSLSAAPNEQFFGPGTRLTVL.

J is TRBJ2-1 and V is TRBV7-3; 8 bases agree with TRBD2. Per the germline V gene, CDR1 is SGHTA and CDR2 is FQGTGA. This CDR3 is 16 amino acids long. V dropped 5 bases and J dropped 7; count of bases not matched to a gene: 13. The chain's CDR3 is CASSPGRAGARNEQFF. CDR3 nucleotides: TGTGCCAGCAGCCCAGGGAGAGCGGGAGCTCGGAATGAGCAGTTCTTC. The full variable domain, completed using reference TRBV7-3 and TRBJ2-1, is GAGVSQTPSNKVTEKGKYVELRCDPISGHTALYWYRQSLGQGPEFLIYFQGTGAADDSGLPNDRFFAVRPEGSVSTLKIQRTERGDSAVYLCASSPGRAGARNEQFFGPGTRLTVL.

This sequence joins TRBV7-8 and TRBJ1-1; no definite D call. The CDR3 is 15 amino acids. The germline V gene encodes CDR1 SGHVS and CDR2 FQNEAQ. Trimming cost V 4 bases and J 1 base, with 13 bases left between them. In nucleotides, the CDR3 is TGTGCCAGCAGCTCTAGGGCAGGAGAGAACACTGAAGCTTTCTTT. Translating it yields CASSSRAGENTEAFF. Using reference TRBV7-8 and TRBJ1-1 for the parts outside the CDR3, the full variable domain is GAGVSQSPRYKVAKRGQDVALRCDPISGHVSLFWYQQALGQGPEFLTYFQNEAQLDKSGLPSDRFFAERPEGSVSTLKIQRTQQEDSAVYLCASSSRAGENTEAFFGQGTRLTVV.

The gene calls are TRBV5-7 and TRBJ2-1; D is unresolved. TRBV5-7 carries the ORF label, with uncertain function. The CDR3 is 16 residues long. Trimming stripped 4 bases from V and 7 bases from J, with 21 bases between. The CDR3 DNA sequence: TGTGCCAGCAGCCACGTGAGTCTACCGCTTCCTAATGAGCAGTTCTTC. As protein: CASSHVSLPLPNEQFF.

Points on this clone: Other DNA sequences in this specimen translate into the identical CDR3. This rearrangement joins TRBV20-1 to TRBJ2-5; no reliable D call. V was shortened by 5 bases and J by 3 bases, with 4 bases between the two germline ends. This CDR3 is built from 10 residues. CDR1 is DFQATT, CDR2 SNEGSKA, per germline (reference sequence). Here the CDR3 DNA reads TGCAGTGCTTCTAAAGAGACCCAGTACTTC. It translates to CSASKETQYF.

In this sample, this clone turned up once. The chain carries TRBV5-4 and TRBJ2-7; D not resolved. The V gene's germline CDR1 is SGHNT and CDR2 YYREEE (reference sequence). CDR3 length: 13 residues. Trimming took off 4 bases at V and 7 bases at J, with 15 bases between the two ends. Here the CDR3 reads CASSPQSFREQYF. DNA for the CDR3: TGTGCCAGCAGCCCCCAGAGCTTTCGGGAGCAGTACTTC.

A note on this clone: Other DNA sequences within the sample encode an identical CDR3. CDR3 sequence (DNA): TGCAGCGTTGGTCAGCGCTACGGTAACTATGGCTACACCTTC. Protein sequence: CSVGQRYGNYGYTF. V is TRBV29-1 and J is TRBJ1-2; D gene ambiguous. CDR1 and CDR2 from the germline V gene are SQVTM and ANQGSEA. V was cut by 4 bases and J by 1 base, with 13 bases left in between. CDR3 length: 14 residues.

The chain carries TRBV28 and TRBJ1-4; tentatively, D is TRBD1 (5 bases). Germline CDR1 MDHEN, CDR2 SYDVKM. The CDR3 extends over 15 amino acids. V was cut by 5 bases and J by 5 bases, with 15 bases left in between. The CDR3 region is CASSDTQGGNEKLFF. CDR3 bases: TGTGCCAGCAGTGACACGCAGGGTGGGAATGAAAAACTGTTTTTT.

The V call is TRBV6-5, the J call TRBJ2-7, with 7 bases aligning to TRBD2. From germline, CDR1 is MNHEY and CDR2 SVGAGI. Losses at the gene ends were 6 bases for V and 4 bases for J; bases not matched to a gene: 9. The CDR3 has 14 amino acids. The chain's CDR3 is CASRALAVTYEQYF. CDR3 DNA: TGTGCCAGCAGGGCCCTAGCGGTCACATACGAGCAGTACTTC.

With regard to this clone: The sample contains more than one DNA sequence encoding this CDR3. The V call is TRBV9, the J call TRBJ2-3, with a tentative D call TRBD2 (6 bases). Trimming took off 0 bases at V and 5 bases at J, with 13 bases between the two ends. The CDR3 consists of 15 residues. Germline V CDR1 and CDR2: SGDLS, YYNGEE. The CDR3 DNA is TGTGCCAGCAGCGTAGTCGGGACTTCAGGAGATACGCAGTATTTT. This encodes CASSVVGTSGDTQYF.

The chain joins TRBV27 to TRBJ2-3; 12 bases map to TRBD1. V lost 4 bases, J lost 4 bases, and 9 bases stayed unmatched. Germline V gene sequence: CDR1 MNHEY, CDR2 SMNVEV (reference sequence). This CDR3 comprises 17 residues. Written as DNA, the CDR3 is TGTGCCAGCAGTTCACACCGGGACAGGGGGCGGTCAGATACGCAGTATTTT. Residues: CASSSHRDRGRSDTQYF.

On this clone itself: This sample also contains other DNA sequences that code for the same CDR3. V gene TRBV5-1 combines with J gene TRBJ2-1, with TRBD2 as a possible D gene (5 bases). Deletions cut 4 bases from V and 0 bases from J, with 14 bases between. This CDR3 has 16 residues. Looked up from germline, CDR1 is SGHRS and CDR2 is YFSETQ. CDR3 DNA: TGCGCCAGCAGCCTTGGACTGGTTAGCTCCTACAATGAGCAGTTCTTC. Amino acids: CASSLGLVSSYNEQFF.

The chain joins TRBV15 to TRBJ2-5; 7 positions agree with TRBD1. The V segment lost 1 base and the J segment 2 bases; nucleotides outside the gene matches: 7. The CDR3 loop spans 16 amino acids. Germline V gives CDR1 LNHNV, CDR2 YYDKDF (reference sequence). This chain's CDR3 is CATSRVTGDSQETQYF. The CDR3 coding sequence is TGTGCCACCAGCAGAGTAACAGGGGATTCTCAAGAGACCCAGTACTTC.

The gene calls are TRBV5-6 and TRBJ2-1, with 12 bases matching TRBD2. Germline V gene sequence: CDR1 SGHDT, CDR2 YYEEEE. The ends lost 0 bases at V and 12 bases at J; junction bases unmatched: 13. The CDR3 loop spans 17 amino acids. CDR3 protein: CASSLDLRASGRAGQFF. The CDR3 DNA reads as TGTGCCAGCAGCTTGGATCTTAGGGCTAGCGGGAGGGCCGGGCAGTTCTTC.

The rearrangement links TRBV19 to TRBJ2-2, with D perhaps TRBD1 (7 bases). The CDR3 is 20 amino acids. Per germline, CDR1 LNHDA and CDR2 SQIVND (reference sequence). V lost 7 bases, J lost 5 bases, and 32 bases lay in between. In nucleotides, the CDR3 is TGTGCCAGTACTAGGAGGGGGCTTTCAGAAGAAGGATTCGGGACCGGGGAGCTGTTTTTT. It specifies CASTRRGLSEEGFGTGELFF.